This T cell receptor beta chain stems from a study of vaccination effects on CD4 cells after COVID-19. A note on this clone: As yet, its antigen is unknown.

V was shortened by 3 bases and J by 2 bases, with 8 bases between the two germline ends. Germline CDR1 and CDR2: ENHRY and SYGVKD. The CDR3 has 14 residues. Sequencing used immunoSEQ multiplex PCR; TCRdb keeps in-frame clones, though not all of them. The sample includes about 70,000 clones, around 70% of them seen just once. Prior to sequencing, the ViraFEST assay stimulated PBMC with viral peptide pools, which expanded the antigen-specific CD4+ T cells. The culture ran for approximately 11 days before CD4+ T cells were isolated. This individual tested PCR-positive for SARS-CoV-2 infection between March and December 2020.

The sequence was collected from a human donor who had a prior SARS-CoV-2 infection. This sample comprised CD4+ T cells from PBMCs cultured with HIV peptides, obtained before COVID-19 vaccination. Subset meaning: HIV-1 Nef peptide pool negative control/reference culture. The V call is TRBV10-3, the J call TRBJ1-3; D remains ambiguous. The CDR3 DNA reads TGTGCCATCAGTGATTCAGTGGCTGGAAACACCATATATTTT. This sequence encodes CAISDSVAGNTIYF.